The T cell receptor (beta chain) under discussion was sequenced for a study of T cell repertoires in cytomegalovirus infection. Study information: It can be stated that public TCR beta signatures indicated CMV infection as well as a matching HLA type. Study outcomes and limitations: The cumulative frequency of public TCR beta families identified carriers of CMV plus the relevant HLA.

A single record per CDR3 protein comes from TCRdb applying MiXCR to the reads. The profile shows about 700,000 distinct CDR3 sequences, about 33% of them singletons. The V end lost 3 bases, the J end lost 8 bases, and 14 bases lay between the germline ends. This CDR3 comprises 13 residues. From germline, CDR1 is SGHDT and CDR2 YYEEEE. With regard to this clonotype: Its antigen is as yet unknown.

The gene calls are TRBV5-6 and TRBJ1-2; possibly TRBD1 for D (5 bases). The source material was cultured PBMCs, sampled from culture after CMV antigen stimulation. The sequence was collected from a human donor in good health (CMV status not recorded). Some clones in this sample may be carry-over from other donors' samples. The CDR3 nucleotides are TGTGCCAGCAGCTCGGGACTCAGCGGCGGCTACACCTTC. Protein sequence: CASSSGLSGGYTF.